The rows below give T cell receptor beta chains drawn from one sample of a study of T cells in Graves' hyperthyroidism and ophthalmopathy. In TCRdb, the multiplex PCR reads were re-called with MiXCR into one record per CDR3 protein. This table holds about 640,000 distinct CDR3 sequences, around 21% found once. Sequenced material: blood. The receptors here all came from a man younger than 40 with Graves' ophthalmopathy. Each CDR3 is given with its conserved first and last residue. D genes are given only for firm matches. A row's size may be missing; if present it is once, few, many or a size class.

J gene: TRBJ2-7
V gene: TRBV7-2
D gene: .
clone size: .
CDR3 length: 12
CDR3 protein: CASSFKGYEQYF
CDR3 DNA: TGTGCCAGCAGCTTCAAAGGCTACGAGCAGTACTTC

J gene: TRBJ1-5
V gene: TRBV7-2
D gene: .
clone size: many
CDR3 length: 14
CDR3 protein: CASSGTQTNQPQHF
CDR3 DNA: TGTGCCAGCAGCGGGACCCAGACCAATCAGCCCCAGCATTTT

J gene: TRBJ1-2
V gene: TRBV20-1
D gene: TRBD1
clone size: many
CDR3 length: 14
CDR3 protein: CSARALGTGYGYTF
CDR3 DNA: TGCAGTGCTAGAGCACTAGGGACAGGCTATGGCTACACCTTC

J gene: TRBJ2-7
V gene: TRBV2
D gene: TRBD1
clone size: .
CDR3 length: 15
CDR3 protein: CASSEMGQVSYEQYF
CDR3 DNA: TGTGCCAGCAGTGAAATGGGACAGGTTTCCTACGAGCAGTACTTC

J gene: TRBJ2-3
V gene: TRBV7-9
D gene: TRBD2
clone size: few
CDR3 length: 13
CDR3 protein: CASSGLAKDTQYF
CDR3 DNA: TGTGCCAGCAGCGGACTAGCAAAAGATACGCAGTATTTT

J gene: TRBJ2-7
V gene: TRBV13
D gene: .
clone size: .
CDR3 length: 13
CDR3 protein: CASSLLNDYEQYF
CDR3 DNA: TGTGCCAGCAGCTTACTAAACGACTACGAGCAGTACTTC

J gene: TRBJ2-5
V gene: TRBV28
D gene: .
clone size: .
CDR3 length: 11
CDR3 protein: CAIGTQETQYF
CDR3 DNA: TGTGCCATCGGGACCCAAGAGACCCAGTACTTC

J gene: TRBJ2-1
V gene: TRBV9
D gene: TRBD2
clone size: .
CDR3 length: 17
CDR3 protein: CASSVTTSGSGYNEQFF
CDR3 DNA: TGTGCCAGCAGCGTTACGACTAGCGGGAGTGGCTACAATGAGCAGTTCTTC

J gene: TRBJ2-1
V gene: TRBV10-1
D gene: .
clone size: .
CDR3 length: 15
CDR3 protein: CASSESPREGNEQFF
CDR3 DNA: TGCGCCAGCAGTGAGTCCCCGCGGGAAGGCAATGAGCAGTTCTTC

J gene: TRBJ2-4
V gene: TRBV20-1
D gene: TRBD1
clone size: .
CDR3 length: 13
CDR3 protein: CGGTGGLQNIQYF
CDR3 DNA: TGTGGGGGGACAGGTGGTCTGCAAAACATTCAGTACTTC

J gene: TRBJ2-5
V gene: TRBV7-8
D gene: TRBD1
clone size: many
CDR3 length: 16
CDR3 protein: CASRTSRTGGRETQYF
CDR3 DNA: TGTGCCAGCAGGACCTCCCGGACAGGGGGGCGAGAGACCCAGTACTTC

J gene: TRBJ1-6
V gene: TRBV7-2
D gene: .
clone size: .
CDR3 length: 15
CDR3 protein: CASSLGGRVRSPLHF
CDR3 DNA: TGTGCCAGCAGCTTAGGGGGCAGGGTTAGATCACCCCTCCACTTT

J gene: TRBJ1-2
V gene: TRBV6-1
D gene: .
clone size: many
CDR3 length: 13
CDR3 protein: CASSYGGNYGYTF
CDR3 DNA: TGTGCCAGCAGTTATGGGGGGAACTATGGCTACACCTTC

J gene: TRBJ2-5
V gene: TRBV20-1
D gene: .
clone size: .
CDR3 length: 15
CDR3 protein: CSARGGGTAQETQYF
CDR3 DNA: TGCAGTGCTAGAGGAGGAGGGACGGCACAAGAGACCCAGTACTTC

J gene: TRBJ2-3
V gene: TRBV24-1
D gene: TRBD2
clone size: .
CDR3 length: 20
CDR3 protein: CATSFPGLAGGSRSTDTQYF
CDR3 DNA: TGTGCCACCAGCTTCCCGGGACTAGCGGGAGGGTCCCGTAGCACAGATACGCAGTATTTT

J gene: TRBJ2-1
V gene: TRBV20-1
D gene: .
clone size: .
CDR3 length: 15
CDR3 protein: CSARDAGGSYNEQFF
CDR3 DNA: TGCAGTGCTAGAGACGCCGGCGGCTCCTACAATGAGCAGTTCTTC

J gene: TRBJ2-5
V gene: TRBV7-9
D gene: TRBD2
clone size: few
CDR3 length: 19
CDR3 protein: CASSSRLAGGSKYQETQYF
CDR3 DNA: TGTGCCAGCAGCTCCCGACTAGCGGGAGGGAGCAAATACCAAGAGACCCAGTACTTC

J gene: TRBJ2-1
V gene: TRBV5-1
D gene: TRBD2
clone size: many
CDR3 length: 16
CDR3 protein: CASSTLAGGLNNEQFF
CDR3 DNA: TGCGCCAGCAGCACATTAGCGGGAGGGCTTAACAATGAGCAGTTCTTC

J gene: TRBJ2-1
V gene: TRBV19
D gene: .
clone size: .
CDR3 length: 13
CDR3 protein: CASSLTLVDEQFF
CDR3 DNA: TGTGCCAGTAGTCTCACCCTAGTGGATGAGCAGTTCTTC

J gene: TRBJ2-3
V gene: TRBV30
D gene: TRBD2
clone size: few
CDR3 length: 20
CDR3 protein: CAWSQPGLAGAGPSTDTQYF
CDR3 DNA: TGTGCCTGGAGTCAGCCTGGGCTAGCGGGAGCGGGCCCCAGCACAGATACGCAGTATTTT

J gene: TRBJ2-7
V gene: TRBV6-1
D gene: .
clone size: .
CDR3 length: 14
CDR3 protein: CASNPRGISYEQYF
CDR3 DNA: TGTGCCAGCAACCCAAGGGGGATCTCCTACGAGCAGTACTTC

J gene: TRBJ2-3
V gene: TRBV16
D gene: .
clone size: .
CDR3 length: 18
CDR3 protein: CASSQRLRAAESTDTQYF
CDR3 DNA: TGTGCCAGCAGCCAACGCCTCCGGGCGGCCGAAAGCACAGATACGCAGTATTTT

J gene: TRBJ2-5
V gene: TRBV28
D gene: .
clone size: .
CDR3 length: 13
CDR3 protein: CAGGASGQKTQYF
CDR3 DNA: TGTGCCGGCGGGGCCTCGGGGCAAAAGACCCAGTACTTC

J gene: TRBJ1-4
V gene: TRBV28
D gene: .
clone size: many
CDR3 length: 13
CDR3 protein: CASRPGPAEKLFF
CDR3 DNA: TGTGCCAGCAGGCCGGGCCCGGCTGAAAAACTGTTTTTT

J gene: TRBJ2-7
V gene: TRBV19
D gene: TRBD2
clone size: many
CDR3 length: 17
CDR3 protein: CASSIGLAGPSSYEQYF
CDR3 DNA: TGTGCCAGTAGTATCGGACTAGCGGGACCTTCCTCCTACGAGCAGTACTTC

J gene: TRBJ2-5
V gene: TRBV11-2
D gene: .
clone size: many
CDR3 length: 15
CDR3 protein: CASSSWTVHRETQYF
CDR3 DNA: TGTGCCAGCAGCTCCTGGACCGTCCATAGAGAGACCCAGTACTTC

J gene: TRBJ2-1
V gene: TRBV6-1
D gene: TRBD2
clone size: few
CDR3 length: 18
CDR3 protein: CASSERWTSGAPYNEQFF
CDR3 DNA: TGTGCCAGCAGTGAAAGGTGGACTAGCGGTGCACCCTACAATGAGCAGTTCTTC

J gene: TRBJ2-2
V gene: TRBV28
D gene: .
clone size: .
CDR3 length: 13
CDR3 protein: CATGTQNTGELFF
CDR3 DNA: TGTGCCACCGGGACTCAGAACACCGGGGAGCTGTTTTTT

J gene: TRBJ1-1
V gene: TRBV19
D gene: TRBD1
clone size: few
CDR3 length: 14
CDR3 protein: CASSSQGPDTEAFF
CDR3 DNA: TGTGCCAGTAGTTCACAGGGGCCTGACACTGAAGCTTTCTTT

J gene: TRBJ2-1
V gene: TRBV7-9
D gene: .
clone size: .
CDR3 length: 15
CDR3 protein: CASSPTLGPHNEQFF
CDR3 DNA: TGTGCCAGCAGCCCGACCCTCGGCCCCCATAATGAGCAGTTCTTC

J gene: TRBJ2-5
V gene: TRBV11-2
D gene: .
clone size: .
CDR3 length: 15
CDR3 protein: CASSRPRKGVETQYF
CDR3 DNA: TGTGCCAGCAGCCGACCGAGGAAGGGCGTAGAGACCCAGTACTTC

J gene: TRBJ2-1
V gene: TRBV10-3
D gene: .
clone size: .
CDR3 length: 14
CDR3 protein: CAIRARDTYNEQFF
CDR3 DNA: TGTGCCATCAGAGCCCGGGACACCTACAATGAGCAGTTCTTC

J gene: TRBJ1-5
V gene: TRBV6-1
D gene: TRBD1
clone size: few
CDR3 length: 15
CDR3 protein: CASTPRGGGNQPQHF
CDR3 DNA: TGTGCCAGCACCCCCAGGGGGGGCGGGAATCAGCCCCAGCATTTT

J gene: TRBJ1-1
V gene: TRBV18
D gene: TRBD1
clone size: many
CDR3 length: 14
CDR3 protein: CASSPPDRGTEAFF
CDR3 DNA: TGTGCCAGCTCACCACCGGACAGGGGGACTGAAGCTTTCTTT

J gene: TRBJ1-6
V gene: TRBV2
D gene: .
clone size: .
CDR3 length: 15
CDR3 protein: CASSPSGRNNSPLHF
CDR3 DNA: TGTGCCAGCTCGCCATCGGGACGAAATAATTCACCCCTCCACTTT

J gene: TRBJ2-5
V gene: TRBV6-1
D gene: TRBD2
clone size: few
CDR3 length: 15
CDR3 protein: CASRGAGGYQETQYF
CDR3 DNA: TGTGCCAGCAGGGGGGCGGGAGGGTACCAAGAGACCCAGTACTTC

J gene: TRBJ1-1
V gene: TRBV24-1
D gene: .
clone size: many
CDR3 length: 13
CDR3 protein: CATRVGMNTEAFF
CDR3 DNA: TGTGCCACCAGGGTGGGGATGAACACTGAAGCTTTCTTT

J gene: TRBJ2-7
V gene: TRBV7-2
D gene: .
clone size: many
CDR3 length: 16
CDR3 protein: CASRGQTSTASYEQYF
CDR3 DNA: TGTGCCAGCAGAGGCCAGACTAGTACCGCTTCCTACGAGCAGTACTTC

J gene: TRBJ2-4
V gene: TRBV20-1
D gene: .
clone size: .
CDR3 length: 14
CDR3 protein: CSARGSDGRDIQYF
CDR3 DNA: TGCAGTGCTAGAGGTTCGGACGGGAGAGACATTCAGTACTTC

J gene: TRBJ2-7
V gene: TRBV25-1
D gene: .
clone size: .
CDR3 length: 14
CDR3 protein: CASSEPGVSYEQYF
CDR3 DNA: TGTGCCAGCAGTGAGCCCGGGGTCTCCTACGAGCAGTACTTC

J gene: TRBJ1-5
V gene: TRBV28
D gene: .
clone size: few
CDR3 length: 15
CDR3 protein: CASRTGFQINQPQHF
CDR3 DNA: TGTGCCAGCAGAACAGGCTTTCAAATAAATCAGCCCCAGCATTTT

J gene: TRBJ2-5
V gene: TRBV4-1
D gene: .
clone size: many
CDR3 length: 13
CDR3 protein: CASSRGHRETQYF
CDR3 DNA: TGCGCCAGCAGCCGCGGACACCGCGAGACCCAGTACTTC

J gene: TRBJ2-2
V gene: TRBV2
D gene: .
clone size: few
CDR3 length: 17
CDR3 protein: CASRIAGGAPRTGELFF
CDR3 DNA: TGTGCCAGCAGGATCGCCGGGGGAGCCCCAAGGACCGGGGAGCTGTTTTTT

J gene: TRBJ1-4
V gene: TRBV28
D gene: .
clone size: many
CDR3 length: 14
CDR3 protein: CASSLFRINEKLFF
CDR3 DNA: TGTGCCAGCAGTTTATTCCGGATTAATGAAAAACTGTTTTTT

J gene: TRBJ2-3
V gene: TRBV19
D gene: TRBD2
clone size: .
CDR3 length: 15
CDR3 protein: CASSIRREISDTQYF
CDR3 DNA: TGTGCCAGTAGTATAAGGCGGGAGATATCAGATACGCAGTATTTT